These T cell receptor beta chains were read from a single sample in a study of OX40 agonist ivuxolimab in advanced cancers. Only in-frame clones appear in the TCRdb table, and some are missing; sequencing was by immunoSEQ multiplex PCR. The sample has 45,000 to 60,000 clones, roughly 90% seen once. The sample was CD4+ or CD8+ T cells sorted from blood, taken in a trial of the OX40 agonist ivuxolimab. Receptor source: an adult with an advanced solid tumor such as melanoma, head and neck, liver or kidney cancer. CDR3s include the opening cysteine and the closing phenylalanine or tryptophan. D genes are given only for firm matches. The size entry is marked missing in some rows and otherwise reads once, few, many or a size class.

j_call,clone_size,d_call,cdr3_length,v_call,cdr3_nt,cdr3_aa
TRBJ2-7,-,-,12,TRBV30,TGTGCCTGGAGTGTCCAGAAGTACGAGCAGTACTTC,CAWSVQKYEQYF
TRBJ1-2,-,TRBD1,15,TRBV5-4,TGTGCCAGCAGCTTGGGGGGACAGGGGGACTATGGCTACACCTTC,CASSLGGQGDYGYTF
TRBJ2-2,-,-,12,TRBV30,TGTGCCTGGAGTGTAACCGGGGGACGAATGTTTTTT,CAWSVTGGRMFF
TRBJ1-6,-,-,15,TRBV4-2,TGTGCCAGCAGCCAAGATAGGCAGGGCAATTCACCCCTCCACTTT,CASSQDRQGNSPLHF
TRBJ2-7,-,-,12,TRBV28,TGTGCCAGCAGTCAGTCCGTCTACGAGCAGTACTTC,CASSQSVYEQYF
TRBJ1-5,few,-,14,TRBV6-1,TGTGCCAGCATAGGACAAGCTAGCAATCAGCCCCAGCATTTT,CASIGQASNQPQHF
TRBJ1-5,-,-,14,TRBV10-3,TGTGCCATCAGTGACCCGGGGAGCAATCAGCCCCAGCATTTT,CAISDPGSNQPQHF
TRBJ2-7,-,-,15,TRBV5-1,TGCGCCAGCAGCTTGGATGGGCAGGGAGGTTACGAGCAGTACTTC,CASSLDGQGGYEQYF
TRBJ2-7,-,-,12,TRBV5-4,TGTGCCAGCAGCTTGGACACCTACGAGCAGTACTTC,CASSLDTYEQYF
TRBJ1-2,-,TRBD1,15,TRBV10-2,TGCGCCAGCGGTCAGCAGGGGGCTCCTATGGGTGGCTACACCTTC,CASGQQGAPMGGYTF
TRBJ2-2,-,-,14,TRBV5-1,TGCGCCAGCAGGAGGACGCCGAACACCGGGGAGCTGTTTTTT,CASRRTPNTGELFF
TRBJ2-5,-,TRBD2,14,TRBV6-5,TGTGCCAGCAGTTCTGCGGGGGGCTTGGAGACCCAGTACTTC,CASSSAGGLETQYF
TRBJ1-5,-,-,14,TRBV2,TGTGCCAGCAGTGTGCAGGGAGTAGGTCAGCCCCAGCATTTT,CASSVQGVGQPQHF
TRBJ1-2,-,-,14,TRBV19,TGTGCCAGTAGTATTAGTACAAGTAACTATGGCTACACCTTC,CASSISTSNYGYTF
TRBJ1-1,once,TRBD1,14,TRBV19,TGTGCCAGTAGTACTCCCGGGACAGGCGCTGAAGCTTTCTTT,CASSTPGTGAEAFF
TRBJ2-3,-,TRBD1,15,TRBV7-2,TGTGCCAGCAGCTGGGTCCCAGGGGGCGACGGTACGCAGTATTTT,CASSWVPGGDGTQYF
TRBJ2-7,-,TRBD1,15,TRBV5-1,TGCGCCAGCAGCGGGGGACAGGTTCCCGCCTACGAGCAGTACTTC,CASSGGQVPAYEQYF
TRBJ1-2,-,-,15,TRBV5-1,TGCGCCAGCACACCCCGGACGGGAGGACCCTATGGCTACACCTTC,CASTPRTGGPYGYTF
TRBJ1-1,-,-,14,TRBV9,TGTGCCAGCAGCGTTGACGCCGACGGCACTGAAGCTTTCTTT,CASSVDADGTEAFF
TRBJ2-7,-,-,13,TRBV27,TGTGCCAGCAGTTTCGCCCTATACTACGAGCAGTACTTC,CASSFALYYEQYF
TRBJ2-3,-,-,14,TRBV5-1,TGCGCCAGCAGCTTCCCGGGAGTGCCAGATACGCAGTATTTT,CASSFPGVPDTQYF
TRBJ2-7,-,TRBD1,16,TRBV12-5,TGTGCTAGTGGTTTGCCGAAGGGGGCGGCCACCTACGAGCAGTACTTC,CASGLPKGAATYEQYF
TRBJ1-6,-,-,15,TRBV7-3,TGTGCCAGCAGCTTAAGCGGCAGTGGTAATTCACCCCTCCACTTT,CASSLSGSGNSPLHF
TRBJ1-6,-,-,14,TRBV27,TGTGCCAGCAGTTTATCCAGTAATAATTCACCCCTCCACTTT,CASSLSSNNSPLHF
TRBJ2-1,-,TRBD2,16,TRBV5-1,TGCGCCAGCAGCCCCCTCGGGGGGAGCTCCTACAATGAGCAGTTCTTC,CASSPLGGSSYNEQFF
TRBJ1-4,-,-,15,TRBV5-4,TGTGCCAGCAGCTTGGCGGGGGGCAGGGGCGAAAAACTGTTTTTT,CASSLAGGRGEKLFF
TRBJ2-7,-,TRBD2,16,TRBV30,TGTGCCTGGTCACTAGCGGGAGCTTCGAAAACCTACGAGCAGTACTTC,CAWSLAGASKTYEQYF
TRBJ2-5,-,-,12,TRBV30,TGTGCCTGGAGAGACAGCCAAGAGACCCAGTACTTC,CAWRDSQETQYF
TRBJ1-2,-,-,14,TRBV5-4,TGTGCCAGCAGCGTAGGTAACAGTACCTATGGCTACACCTTC,CASSVGNSTYGYTF
TRBJ2-3,-,-,16,TRBV5-4,TGTGCCAGCAGCCGACCGGGACAACAACGCACAGATACGCAGTATTTT,CASSRPGQQRTDTQYF
TRBJ2-3,-,-,16,TRBV5-5,TGTGCCAGCAGCTTGAGGACGGGACCTAGCACAGATACGCAGTATTTT,CASSLRTGPSTDTQYF
TRBJ1-5,-,TRBD1,15,TRBV6-6,TGTGCCAGCATCCCTCCGGGACAGGGAAATCAGCCCCAGCATTTT,CASIPPGQGNQPQHF
TRBJ1-1,-,TRBD1,13,TRBV11-3,TGTGCCAGCAGCCGACAGGGCGACACTGAAGCTTTCTTT,CASSRQGDTEAFF
TRBJ2-1,-,TRBD2,18,TRBV10-3,TGTGCCATCAGTGACACTAGCGGGAATTCGAGCTCCTACAATGAGCAGTTCTTC,CAISDTSGNSSSYNEQFF
TRBJ2-5,-,TRBD2,17,TRBV18,TGTGCCAGCTCCCCCGGACTAGCGGGGGGCCTCCAAGAGACCCAGTACTTC,CASSPGLAGGLQETQYF
TRBJ2-1,-,TRBD2,15,TRBV7-9,TGTGCCAGCAGCTCGGTTGGTTCTAGCGGCAATGAGCAGTTCTTC,CASSSVGSSGNEQFF
TRBJ2-2,-,TRBD2,17,TRBV4-1,TGCGCCAGCAGCCAAGATCAACTAGCGGGGGTCGGCGGGGAGCTGTTTTTT,CASSQDQLAGVGGELFF
TRBJ1-1,-,TRBD1,13,TRBV10-1,TGCGCCAGCAGTGACAGGGGGCTTTCTGAAGCTTTCTTT,CASSDRGLSEAFF
TRBJ1-5,-,TRBD1,13,TRBV29-1,TGCAGCGTCGGGGGACAGATCAATCAGCCCCAGCATTTT,CSVGGQINQPQHF
TRBJ1-5,-,-,18,TRBV5-1,TGCGCCAGCAGCCCAGGACAGTTCGAAGGCCATAGCAATCAGCCCCAGCATTTT,CASSPGQFEGHSNQPQHF
TRBJ1-1,-,-,15,TRBV19,TGTGCCAGTAGTATAGATCAGGGCAGCACCACTGAAGCTTTCTTT,CASSIDQGSTTEAFF
TRBJ2-7,once,-,11,TRBV6-1,TGTGCCAGCAGCTTGGGAAGGGGCCAGTACTTC,CASSLGRGQYF
TRBJ2-7,-,-,14,TRBV28,TGTGCCAGCAGTCCCGCAGGGGCTAACTACGAGCAGTACTTC,CASSPAGANYEQYF
TRBJ1-1,-,TRBD1,13,TRBV7-6,TGTGCCAGCCGGGGACAGCCCAACACTGAAGCTTTCTTT,CASRGQPNTEAFF
TRBJ2-7,-,-,14,TRBV5-1,TGCGCCAGCAGCCCCGATGGGGGTTTGTACGAGCAGTACTTC,CASSPDGGLYEQYF
TRBJ2-5,-,-,15,TRBV5-4,TGTGCCAGCAGCAAAATAGACGGGGGCAGAGAGACCCAGTACTTC,CASSKIDGGRETQYF
TRBJ1-3,once,-,15,TRBV5-1,TGCGCCAGCAGCTTGCACGGGGGAGACGGAAACACCATATATTTT,CASSLHGGDGNTIYF
TRBJ2-3,-,TRBD2,17,TRBV4-2,TGTGCCAGCAGCCAACCCCCTAGCGGGGGCACCACAGATACGCAGTATTTT,CASSQPPSGGTTDTQYF
TRBJ1-6,-,-,15,TRBV10-3,TGTGCCATCAGTGAGCAGGAGGGGATAAGTTCACCCCTCCACTTT,CAISEQEGISSPLHF
TRBJ2-5,-,TRBD1,16,TRBV7-3,TGTGCCAGCAGCTTAACTGGGACAGGGGTAAAAGAGACCCAGTACTTC,CASSLTGTGVKETQYF
TRBJ2-5,-,-,15,TRBV5-1,TGCGCCAGCAGCACCCTCAATACAGAGCCCGTGGCCCAGTACTTC,CASSTLNTEPVAQYF
TRBJ1-4,-,-,14,TRBV6-5,TGTGCCAGCAGTTACGCCCTCGGTAATGAAAAACTGTTTTTT,CASSYALGNEKLFF
TRBJ2-7,-,TRBD1,15,TRBV2,TGTGCCAGCAGCGTGGGGACAGGGGGTCCCTACGAGCAGTACTTC,CASSVGTGGPYEQYF
TRBJ2-5,-,-,14,TRBV5-1,TGCGCCAGCAGCCCGCTGACAGTACAAGAGACCCAGTACTTC,CASSPLTVQETQYF
TRBJ2-1,-,TRBD2,15,TRBV7-9,TGTGCCAGCAGCTTAGCGGGACTAGCGGGCCTAAGCCAGTTCTTC,CASSLAGLAGLSQFF